The 23 T cell receptor beta chains presented below share a single source sample, sequenced in a study of blood T cell repertoires in COVID-19. The assay was immunoSEQ multiplex PCR, and TCRdb's table has in-frame clones only and misses some. Of roughly 120,000 clones listed, over 70% are singletons. Sequenced: peripheral blood. The origin of the receptors is a man aged 45-65 years with acute or convalescent COVID-19.

The chain links TRBV19 to TRBJ1-4; 7 nucleotides align to TRBD1. CDR1 is LNHDA, CDR2 SQIVND, per germline (reference sequence). The CDR3 sequence is 16 residues long. J lost 5 bases, V lost 2 bases, and 8 bases had no gene match. Written as DNA, the CDR3 is TGTGCCAGTAGTATACTAGGGGGACAGCCGAATGAAAAACTGTTTTTT. Residues: CASSILGGQPNEKLFF.

The chain has TRBV9 and TRBJ1-6; TRBD1 matches at 7 bases. The CDR3 covers 14 residues. V shed 0 bases, J shed 11 bases, and the junction held 5 bases outside the gene matches. Germline V gene sequence: CDR1 SGDLS, CDR2 YYNGEE. CDR3 nucleotide sequence: TGTGCCAGCAGCGTAGAGAGGGGGCGAACACCCCTCCACTTT. It codes for CASSVERGRTPLHF.

This rearrangement joins TRBV19 to TRBJ2-2, with TRBD1 matching 12 bases. Germline CDR1 is LNHDA and CDR2 is SQIVND (reference sequence). V lost 6 bases to trimming and J lost 6 bases; unmatched junction nucleotides: 8. The CDR3 contains 16 residues. The CDR3 is CASRMGDRGPAGELFF. The CDR3 nucleotides are TGTGCCAGTAGAATGGGGGACAGGGGGCCCGCCGGGGAGCTGTTTTTT.

This chain links TRBV5-1 with TRBJ2-6; the match to TRBD1 covers 8 bases. J gave up 2 bases and V 4 bases, and 2 bases lay outside the gene matches. Germline assignment: CDR1 SGHRS and CDR2 YFSETQ. CDR3 size: 15 residues. CDR3 nucleotides: TGCGCCAGCAGCCAGGACAGGGCTGGGGCCAACGTCCTGACTTTC. This codes for CASSQDRAGANVLTF.

This clone was detected only once. The gene calls are TRBV15 and TRBJ1-5, with TRBD1 as a possible D gene (5 bases). Trimming took 1 base from V and 4 from J, leaving 14 bases between them. The germline gives CDR1 LNHNV, CDR2 YYDKDF (reference sequence). This CDR3 is built from 16 residues. The DNA for the CDR3 is TGTGCCACCAGCAGAGGTACAGGCCGGATTAATCAGCCCCAGCATTTT. Encoded protein: CATSRGTGRINQPQHF.

The V gene is TRBV28, the J gene TRBJ1-2; 8 nucleotides match TRBD1. There are 12 residues in the CDR3. Germline V gene sequence: CDR1 MDHEN, CDR2 SYDVKM. Trimming removed 7 bases from V and 7 bases from J; junction bases left unmatched: 5. This CDR3 is CASTPDRGGYTF. The CDR3 DNA reads as TGTGCCAGCACTCCAGACAGGGGTGGCTACACCTTC.

This rearrangement joins TRBV5-1 to TRBJ2-3; 14 bases line up with TRBD2. This CDR3 is 15 amino acids long. Trimming took 3 bases from V and 6 from J; bases not matched to a gene: 3. The germline V gene has CDR1 SGHRS and CDR2 YFSETQ. The CDR3: CASSWTSGGSDTQYF. CDR3 in DNA: TGCGCCAGCAGCTGGACTAGCGGGGGGTCTGATACGCAGTATTTT.

This clone has a handful of counts. The chain uses TRBV14 and TRBJ1-2, with TRBD1 as a possible D gene (6 bases). The CDR3 runs to 13 residues. V lost 6 bases, J lost 3 bases, and 11 bases lay in between. The germline V gene has CDR1 SGHDN and CDR2 FVKESK. Here the CDR3 reads CASSLRQDYGYTF. The DNA of the CDR3 is TGTGCCAGCAGTCTTAGACAGGACTATGGCTACACCTTC.

The chain uses TRBV5-4 and TRBJ2-2, with D possibly matching TRBD2 (5 bases). The V end was cut by 2 bases, the J end by 1 base, with 9 bases between. The germline CDR1 and CDR2 sequences are SGHNT and YYREEE (reference sequence). This CDR3 contains 15 residues. The DNA of the CDR3 is TGTGCCAGCAGCTTTATCGGGGTGAACACCGGGGAGCTGTTTTTT. It specifies CASSFIGVNTGELFF.

The rearrangement joins TRBV6-5 to TRBJ1-5; TRBD1 might be the D (5 bases). This CDR3 comprises 14 residues. Germline CDR1 MNHEY, CDR2 SVGAGI. The germline V and J ends were trimmed by 8 bases and 3 bases, with 14 bases remaining between them. The CDR3 protein is CASRRDGTNQPQHF. For the CDR3, the DNA is TGTGCCAGCCGGAGGGACGGTACCAATCAGCCCCAGCATTTT.

The chain is built from TRBV12-3 or TRBV12-4 and TRBJ1-3; a weak D match, TRBD1 (5 bases). V was trimmed by 11 bases and J by 0 bases, leaving 11 bases between them. CDR3 length equals 13 residues. Written as DNA, the CDR3 is TGTGCCGGGGCAGCCTTCTCTGGAAACACCATATATTTT. Its protein product is CAGAAFSGNTIYF.

This clone was detected once. The V and J genes are TRBV21-1 and TRBJ1-2; TRBD1, the table's D call, was not compared with the DNA. TRBV21-1 is labeled a pseudogene. This CDR3 is 17 amino acids long. CDR3 loop: CASSGRTDLDRLYGYTF. The CDR3, as DNA: TGTGCCAGCAGCGGGCGGACAGACCTTGATAGGTTATATGGCTACACCTTC.

As DNA, the CDR3 is TGTGCCAGCAGTTTTGTGACTAGCGGGGGGGAACTCAAGTATACGCAGTATTTT. Protein product: CASSFVTSGGELKYTQYF. The J gene is TRBJ2-3, the V gene TRBV28; 14 nucleotides match TRBD2. The germline V gene has CDR1 MDHEN and CDR2 SYDVKM. The CDR3 spans 18 residues. J lost 7 bases, V lost 3 bases, and 12 bases had no gene match.

J is TRBJ2-3 and V is TRBV3-1 (or the pseudogene TRBV3-2), with 8 nucleotides matching TRBD2. The CDR3 spans 14 residues. The germline V gene encodes CDR1 LGHDT and CDR2 YNNKEL (reference sequence). With 1 base clipped from V and 4 bases from J, the junction kept 1 base outside the gene matches. The CDR3 loop reads CASSQATSADTQYF. The CDR3 nucleotides read TGTGCCAGCAGCCAAGCGACTAGCGCAGATACGCAGTATTTT.

The V and J genes are TRBV5-6 and TRBJ2-5, with 8 bases that match TRBD2. Germline CDR1 is SGHDT and CDR2 is YYEEEE. The CDR3 loop spans 14 amino acids. V lost 2 bases, J lost 2 bases, and 2 bases stayed unmatched. The CDR3 here is CASSLLAVQETQYF. CDR3 sequence (DNA): TGTGCCAGCAGCTTACTAGCGGTACAAGAGACCCAGTACTTC.

The chain is built from TRBV11-2 and TRBJ2-1; no clear D. Germline CDR1 SGHAT, CDR2 FQNNGV. V lost 6 bases, J lost 6 bases, and 12 bases lay in between. The CDR3 sequence is 13 residues long. The CDR3 loop reads CASSQGGGNEQFF. The CDR3 DNA sequence: TGTGCCAGCAGTCAAGGTGGCGGCAATGAGCAGTTCTTC.

V gene TRBV4-1 combines with J gene TRBJ1-2, with D unresolved. CDR1 and CDR2 from the germline V gene are MGHRA and YSYEKL. V lost 4 bases, J lost 8 bases, and 17 bases lay in between. The CDR3 is 14 residues long. The CDR3 loop is CASSLPSSGGGYTF. The CDR3 bases are TGCGCCAGCAGCCTCCCCTCCTCGGGAGGCGGCTACACCTTC.

This sequence joins TRBV7-9 and TRBJ2-5, with 7 positions matching TRBD2. Germline CDR1 is SEHNR and CDR2 is FQNEAQ (reference sequence). The V and J ends lost 3 bases and 2 bases, in that order; junction bases with no gene match: 12. The CDR3 is made up of 17 amino acids. The CDR3 nucleotides read TGTGCCAGCAGCTTTTCCCTTGGGACTACTATACAAGAGACCCAGTACTTC. Its protein product is CASSFSLGTTIQETQYF.

This clone was seen only once. The chain links TRBV3-1 (or the pseudogene TRBV3-2) to TRBJ1-1; the D gene is possibly TRBD1 (5 bases). Trimming removed 1 base at V and 1 base at J, with 10 bases between. The CDR3 sequence is 15 residues long. Germline V gene lookup returns CDR1 LGHDT and CDR2 YNNKEL (reference sequence). CDR3 loop: CASSQGGAGNTEAFF. In nucleotides, the CDR3 is TGTGCCAGCAGCCAAGGGGGCGCCGGGAACACTGAAGCTTTCTTT.

The chain combines TRBV5-6 with TRBJ1-6; unclear D gene. The germline CDR1 and CDR2 sequences are SGHDT and YYEEEE. Between the trimmed V and J ends, which lost 4 bases and 0 bases, there was a span of 11 bases. The length of the CDR3 is 16 residues. The CDR3 spells CASSPGGSSYNSPLHF. The DNA for the CDR3 is TGTGCCAGCAGCCCGGGAGGGAGCTCCTATAATTCACCCCTCCACTTT.

The chain uses TRBV14 and TRBJ1-3; D uncertain. The CDR3 loop spans 14 amino acids. CDR1 and CDR2 (germline): SGHDN, FVKESK. V was shortened by 0 bases and J by 2 bases, with 5 bases between the two germline ends. The CDR3 sequence is CASSQETPGNTIYF. DNA for the CDR3: TGTGCCAGCAGCCAAGAAACACCTGGAAACACCATATATTTT.

This sequence joins TRBV19 and TRBJ1-4; possibly TRBD1 for D (6 bases). Trimming took 6 bases from V and 4 from J, leaving 18 bases between them. This CDR3 is built from 16 residues. The germline gives CDR1 LNHDA, CDR2 SQIVND (reference sequence). The CDR3 reads CASSNRAPGFNEKLFF. The CDR3 nucleotides read TGTGCCAGTAGCAACAGGGCACCAGGCTTTAATGAAAAACTGTTTTTT.

The chain couples TRBV7-3 to TRBJ2-2; D remains unclear. V lost 3 bases and J 6 bases, leaving 11 bases between the germline ends. The CDR3 contains 14 residues. Germline V lookup: CDR1 SGHTA, CDR2 FQGTGA. DNA for the CDR3: TGTGCCAGCAGCTTTTCCCGCGCTTCCGGGGAGCTGTTTTTT. It yields the protein CASSFSRASGELFF. Looking up the rest from reference TRBV7-3 and TRBJ2-2 gives the full variable domain: GAGVSQTPSNKVTEKGKYVELRCDPISGHTALYWYRQSLGQGPEFLIYFQGTGAADDSGLPNDRFFAVRPEGSVSTLKIQRTERGDSAVYLCASSFSRASGELFFGEGSRLTVL.